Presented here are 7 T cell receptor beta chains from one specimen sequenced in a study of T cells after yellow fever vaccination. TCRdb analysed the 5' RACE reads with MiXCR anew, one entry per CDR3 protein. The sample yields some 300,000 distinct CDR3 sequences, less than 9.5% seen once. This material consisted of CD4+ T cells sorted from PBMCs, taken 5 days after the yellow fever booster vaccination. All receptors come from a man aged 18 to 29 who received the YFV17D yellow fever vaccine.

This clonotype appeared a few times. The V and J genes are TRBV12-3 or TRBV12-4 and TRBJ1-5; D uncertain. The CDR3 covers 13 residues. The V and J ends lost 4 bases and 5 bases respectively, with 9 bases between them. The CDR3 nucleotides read TGTGCCAGCAGTTCCGGGAGCGATCAGCCCCAGCATTTT. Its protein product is CASSSGSDQPQHF.

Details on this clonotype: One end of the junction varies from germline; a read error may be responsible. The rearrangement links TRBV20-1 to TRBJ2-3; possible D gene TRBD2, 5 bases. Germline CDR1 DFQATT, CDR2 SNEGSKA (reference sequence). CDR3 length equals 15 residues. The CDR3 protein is CSASGPLAKPDMQYF. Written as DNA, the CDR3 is TGCAGTGCTAGCGGGCCGCTAGCAAAGCCAGATATGCAGTATTTT.

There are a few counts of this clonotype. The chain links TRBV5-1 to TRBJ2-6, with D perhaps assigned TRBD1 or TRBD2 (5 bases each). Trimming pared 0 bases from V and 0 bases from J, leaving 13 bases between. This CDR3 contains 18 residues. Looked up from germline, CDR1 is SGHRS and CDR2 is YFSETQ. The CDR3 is CASSLGSSGSSGANVLTF. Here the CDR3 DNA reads TGCGCCAGCAGCTTGGGCTCCTCAGGGAGCTCTGGGGCCAACGTCCTGACTTTC.

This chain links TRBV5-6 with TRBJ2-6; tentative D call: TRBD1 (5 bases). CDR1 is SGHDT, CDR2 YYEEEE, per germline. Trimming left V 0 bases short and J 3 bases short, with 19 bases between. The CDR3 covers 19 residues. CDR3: CASSLGPDRLSGGANVLTF. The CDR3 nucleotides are TGTGCCAGCAGCTTGGGCCCCGACAGACTGAGTGGTGGGGCCAACGTCCTGACTTTC.

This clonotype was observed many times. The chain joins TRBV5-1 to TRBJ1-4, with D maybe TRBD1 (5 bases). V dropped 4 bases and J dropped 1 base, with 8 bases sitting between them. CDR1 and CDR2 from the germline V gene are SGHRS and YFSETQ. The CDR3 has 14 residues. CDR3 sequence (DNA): TGCGCCAGCAGCCGAGGGGTAACTAATGAAAAACTGTTTTTT. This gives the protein CASSRGVTNEKLFF.

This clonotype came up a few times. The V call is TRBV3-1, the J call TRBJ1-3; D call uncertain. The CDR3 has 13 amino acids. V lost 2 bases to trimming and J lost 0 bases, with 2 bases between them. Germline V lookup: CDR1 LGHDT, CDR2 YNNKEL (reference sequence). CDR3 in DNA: TGTGCCAGCAGCCAAACCTCTGGAAACACCATATATTTT. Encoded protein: CASSQTSGNTIYF.

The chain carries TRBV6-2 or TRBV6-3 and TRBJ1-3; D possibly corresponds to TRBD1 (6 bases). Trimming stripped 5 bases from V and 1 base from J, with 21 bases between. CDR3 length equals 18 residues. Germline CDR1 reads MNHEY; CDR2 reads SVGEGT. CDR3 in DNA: TGTGCCAGCAGTCGATCTCCGGGCAGGGGTTCTTCTGGAAACACCATATATTTT. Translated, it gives CASSRSPGRGSSGNTIYF.